Included here is one TCR beta chain sequence, with context. The antigen remains unidentified. Nominally healthy donors provided the samples, though records likely missed some immune exposures. This entry comes from a study of cytomegalovirus exposure and HLA in healthy donors. Notes on the study in general: Sequence variants that were highly shared formed a cluster that was likely a sequencing artifact. Another analysis was done later, and it associated fewer than 20,000 TCR beta sequences with HLA alleles at 0.05 false discovery rate. Analysis was carried out at a later point, and it linked a missense DCLRE1C variant to TCR beta V- and J-gene trimming.

Germline CDR1 is SGHVS and CDR2 is FNYEAQ. CDR3 length equals 16 residues. V dropped 1 base and J dropped 2 bases, with 14 bases sitting between them. The study ran its PCR with 60 Vbeta and 13 Jbeta primers. TCRdb keeps only in-frame clones here, not all; method: immunoSEQ multiplex PCR. The table records 95,000 to 150,000 clones, roughly 14% of them present only once. The genes are TRBV7-6 and TRBJ2-5; a possible D gene is TRBD2 (7 bases). Sample: PBMCs. This clonotype originated in a woman aged 18-30 years in good health and CMV-seronegative. In DNA, the CDR3 is TGTGCCAGCAGCTTAGATCTGGGGGGGGCGCAAGAGACCCAGTACTTC. Translated, it gives CASSLDLGGAQETQYF. Together with reference TRBV7-6 and TRBJ2-5, the CDR3 gives the full variable domain: GAGVSQSPRYKVTKRGQDVALRCDPISGHVSLYWYRQALGQGPEFLTYFNYEAQQDKSGLPNDRFSAERPEGSISTLTIQRTEQRDSAMYRCASSLDLGGAQETQYFGPGTRLLVL.